This TCR beta chain emerged from a study of early T cells in non-severe SARS-CoV-2 infection. For the study at large: Chains were not paired, and sequencing was done on bulk RNA from unsorted whole blood. Study results and caveats: In VDJdb matching, anti-spike CD8 responses were favored while private and CD4 specificities went missing.

This CDR3 is 17 amino acids long. Per the germline V gene, CDR1 is MNHEY and CDR2 is SVGAGI. V dropped 0 bases and J dropped 0 bases, with 11 bases sitting between them. Tagging with unique molecular identifiers was applied to individual cDNA molecules. TCRdb called the 5' RACE reads again in MiXCR, with one record for every CDR3 protein. The data show more than 60,000 distinct CDR3 sequences, 9.5% seen once. Concerning this clonotype: Its antigen is undetermined.

This TCR was recovered from an adult who was a healthcare worker with PCR-confirmed SARS-CoV-2 infection or an uninfected control (not recorded which). The chain combines TRBV6-5 with TRBJ1-4; unclear D gene. What was sequenced was whole blood. CDR3 sequence reads: CASSYSRGVATNEKLFF. The CDR3 coding sequence is TGTGCCAGCAGTTACTCAAGAGGAGTTGCAACTAATGAAAAACTGTTTTTT.